Given below is one T cell receptor (beta chain) in context. The DNA is left out, because the CDR3 cannot be placed on it with certainty; the CDR3 is given as TCRdb lists it. The CDR3 spans 13 residues, counting both ends. CDR1 and CDR2 (germline): MNHEY, SMNVEV (reference sequence). The data originate from a study of cytotoxic CD8 clonotypes in ibrutinib-treated CLL. Study overall: There were 11 relapsed/refractory patients and around 15 treatment-naive patients, and around 18 were IGHV unmutated.

The data were produced by immunoSEQ multiplex PCR, yet TCRdb's version contains in-frame clones alone and is incomplete. The table includes about 25,000 clones, approximately 81% detected once. The material sequenced was PBMCs, taken before ibrutinib treatment. The chain joins TRBV27 to TRBJ1-3. This clonotype was sampled from a human donor with chronic lymphocytic leukemia. This chain's CDR3 is CASSTSGGDTIYF.